Described below is a single T cell receptor beta chain sequence and its context. What it binds is unknown. Assay: immunoSEQ multiplex PCR; the TCRdb copy retains only in-frame clones and omits some. The profile shows some 130,000 clones, roughly nine tenths of them singletons. The sample is drawn from a study of cytomegalovirus exposure and HLA in healthy donors. Study results and limitations: The classifier reportedly diagnosed cytomegalovirus status with high sensitivity and specificity. Cytomegalovirus association was assigned to about 150 TCR beta chains.

V dropped 0 bases and J dropped 5 bases, with 7 bases sitting between them. The CDR3 contains 13 residues. CDR1 and CDR2 (germline): SEHNR, FQNEAQ (reference sequence). The sequenced sample consisted of PBMCs. This sequence joins TRBV7-9 and TRBJ2-5; the D is unclear. This TCR was sampled from a young woman in good health and CMV-seronegative. CDR3: CASSLAGWETQYF. CDR3 nucleotide sequence: TGTGCCAGCAGCTTAGCGGGCTGGGAGACCCAGTACTTC.